This entry describes one TCR beta chain. Its cognate antigen is unknown. The sample belongs to a study of cytomegalovirus exposure and HLA in healthy donors. Study context: The roughly 120 validation repertoires and the approximately 630 first-cohort repertoires shared a platform, a later analysis reported. Study observations and caveats: With high specificity and sensitivity, the classifier reportedly diagnosed cytomegalovirus status.

V lost 1 base, J lost 0 bases, and 4 bases stayed unmatched. Germline V gene sequence: CDR1 MNHEY, CDR2 SMNVEV (reference sequence). The CDR3 runs to 16 residues. The table came from immunoSEQ multiplex PCR; TCRdb's copy has only in-frame clones and leaves some out. The sample lists about 160,000 clones; approximately 86% were seen once. The sample consisted of PBMCs. The chain recombines TRBV27 with TRBJ2-3; TRBD1 matches 7 bases. The sequence came from a woman aged 18 to 35 in good health and CMV-seronegative. The CDR3 loop is CASSLLGTASTDTQYF. The CDR3 bases are TGTGCCAGCAGTTTATTGGGGACAGCCAGCACAGATACGCAGTATTTT.